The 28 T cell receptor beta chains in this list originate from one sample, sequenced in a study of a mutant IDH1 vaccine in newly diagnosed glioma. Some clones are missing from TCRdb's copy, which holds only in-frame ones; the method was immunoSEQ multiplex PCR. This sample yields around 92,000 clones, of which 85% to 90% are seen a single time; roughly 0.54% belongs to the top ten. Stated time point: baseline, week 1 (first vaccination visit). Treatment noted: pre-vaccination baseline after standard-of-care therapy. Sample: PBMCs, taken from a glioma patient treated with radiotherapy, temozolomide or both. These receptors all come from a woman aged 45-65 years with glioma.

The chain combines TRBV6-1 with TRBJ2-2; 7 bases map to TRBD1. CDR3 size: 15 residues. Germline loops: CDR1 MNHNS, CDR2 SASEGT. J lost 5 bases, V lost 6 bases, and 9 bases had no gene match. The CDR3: CASRTDREWTGELFF. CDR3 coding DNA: TGTGCCAGCAGAACCGACAGGGAATGGACCGGGGAGCTGTTTTTT.

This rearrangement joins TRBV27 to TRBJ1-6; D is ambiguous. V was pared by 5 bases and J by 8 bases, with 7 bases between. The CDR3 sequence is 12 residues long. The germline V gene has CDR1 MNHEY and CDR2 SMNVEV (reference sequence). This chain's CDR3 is CASSPTDSPLHF. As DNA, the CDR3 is TGTGCCAGCAGTCCTACAGATTCACCCCTCCACTTT.

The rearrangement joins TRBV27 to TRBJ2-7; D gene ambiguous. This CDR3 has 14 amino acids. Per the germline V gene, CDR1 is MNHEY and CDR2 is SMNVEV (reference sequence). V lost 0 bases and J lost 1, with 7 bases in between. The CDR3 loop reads CASSLSGKSYEQYF. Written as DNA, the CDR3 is TGTGCCAGCAGTTTATCGGGTAAATCCTACGAGCAGTACTTC.

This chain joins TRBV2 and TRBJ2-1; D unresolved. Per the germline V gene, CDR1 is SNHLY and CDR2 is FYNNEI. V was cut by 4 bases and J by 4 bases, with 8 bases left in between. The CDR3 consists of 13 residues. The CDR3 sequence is CASSGLGYNEQFF. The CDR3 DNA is TGTGCCAGCAGTGGGTTGGGGTACAATGAGCAGTTCTTC.

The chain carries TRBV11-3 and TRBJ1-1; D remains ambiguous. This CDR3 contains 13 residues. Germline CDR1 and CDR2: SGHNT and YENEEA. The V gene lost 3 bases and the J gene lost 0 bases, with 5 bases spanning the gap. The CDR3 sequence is CASSFSVNTEAFF. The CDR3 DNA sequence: TGTGCCAGCAGCTTTTCGGTGAACACTGAAGCTTTCTTT.

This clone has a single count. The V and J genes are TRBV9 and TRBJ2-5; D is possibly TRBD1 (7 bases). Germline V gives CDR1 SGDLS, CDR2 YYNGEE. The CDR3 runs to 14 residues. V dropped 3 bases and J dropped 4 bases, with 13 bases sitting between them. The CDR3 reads CASSGQGGRETQYF. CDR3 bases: TGTGCCAGCAGCGGCCAGGGGGGCCGAGAGACCCAGTACTTC.

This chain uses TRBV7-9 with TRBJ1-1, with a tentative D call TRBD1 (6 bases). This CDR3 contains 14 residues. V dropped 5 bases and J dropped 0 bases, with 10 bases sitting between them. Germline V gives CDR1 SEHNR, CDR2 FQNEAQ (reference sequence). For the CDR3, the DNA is TGTGCCAGCAGCCCCGGACAGCTGAACACTGAAGCTTTCTTT. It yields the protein CASSPGQLNTEAFF.

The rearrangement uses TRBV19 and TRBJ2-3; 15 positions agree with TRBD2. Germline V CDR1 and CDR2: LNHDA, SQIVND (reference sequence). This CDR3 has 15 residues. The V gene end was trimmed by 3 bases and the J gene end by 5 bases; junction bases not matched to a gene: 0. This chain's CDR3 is CASSMGLAGGDTQYF. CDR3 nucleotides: TGTGCCAGTAGTATGGGACTAGCGGGAGGAGATACGCAGTATTTT.

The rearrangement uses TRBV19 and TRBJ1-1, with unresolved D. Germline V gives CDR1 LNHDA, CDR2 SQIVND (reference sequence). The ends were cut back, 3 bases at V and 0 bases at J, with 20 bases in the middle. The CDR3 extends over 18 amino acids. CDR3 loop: CASSIWVGSRRMNTEAFF. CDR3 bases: TGTGCCAGTAGTATTTGGGTCGGGTCCAGGAGGATGAACACTGAAGCTTTCTTT.

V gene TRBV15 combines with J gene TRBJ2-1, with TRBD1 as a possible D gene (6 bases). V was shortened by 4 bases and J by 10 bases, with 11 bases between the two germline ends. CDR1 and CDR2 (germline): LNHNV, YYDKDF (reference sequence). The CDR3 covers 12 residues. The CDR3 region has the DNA TGTGCCACCAGCACTGGACAGCCCGAGCAGTTCTTC. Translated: CATSTGQPEQFF.

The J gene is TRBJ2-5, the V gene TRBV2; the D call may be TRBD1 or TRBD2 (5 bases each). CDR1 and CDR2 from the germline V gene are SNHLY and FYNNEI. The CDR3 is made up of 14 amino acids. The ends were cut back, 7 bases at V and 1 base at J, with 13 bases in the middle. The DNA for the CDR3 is TGTGCCAGCAAGGGGACCCTGGCCCAAGAGACCCAGTACTTC. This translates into CASKGTLAQETQYF.

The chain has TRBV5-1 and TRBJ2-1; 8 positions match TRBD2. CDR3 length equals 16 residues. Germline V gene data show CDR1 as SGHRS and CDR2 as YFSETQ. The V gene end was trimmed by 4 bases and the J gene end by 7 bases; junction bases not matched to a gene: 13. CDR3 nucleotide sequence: TGCGCCAGCAGCACCCGACTAGCGTCGATTTCGAATGAGCAGTTCTTC. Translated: CASSTRLASISNEQFF.

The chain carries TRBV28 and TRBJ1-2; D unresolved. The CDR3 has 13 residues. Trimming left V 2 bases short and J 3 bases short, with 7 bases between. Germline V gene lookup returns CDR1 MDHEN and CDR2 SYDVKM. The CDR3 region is CASSLVGYYGYTF. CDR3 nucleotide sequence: TGTGCCAGCAGTTTAGTGGGTTACTATGGCTACACCTTC.

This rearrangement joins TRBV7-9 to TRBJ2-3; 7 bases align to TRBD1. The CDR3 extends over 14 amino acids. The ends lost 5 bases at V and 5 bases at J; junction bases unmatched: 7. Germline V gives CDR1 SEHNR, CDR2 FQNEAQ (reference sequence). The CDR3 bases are TGTGCCAGCAGCCCGACAGGGAGTGGAGATACGCAGTATTTT. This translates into CASSPTGSGDTQYF.

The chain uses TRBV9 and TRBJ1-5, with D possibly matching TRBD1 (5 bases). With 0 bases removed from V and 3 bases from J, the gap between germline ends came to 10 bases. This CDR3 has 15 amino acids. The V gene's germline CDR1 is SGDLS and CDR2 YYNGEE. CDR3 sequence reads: CASSVGEGNNQPQHF. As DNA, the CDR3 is TGTGCCAGCAGCGTAGGAGAGGGGAACAATCAGCCCCAGCATTTT.

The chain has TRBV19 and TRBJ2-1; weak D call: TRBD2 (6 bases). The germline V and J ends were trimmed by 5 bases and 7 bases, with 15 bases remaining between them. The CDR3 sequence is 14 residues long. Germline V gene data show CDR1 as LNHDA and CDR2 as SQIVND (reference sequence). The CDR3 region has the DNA TGTGCCAGTAGTGGGGACTCCCCGGGGAATGAGCAGTTCTTC. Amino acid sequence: CASSGDSPGNEQFF.

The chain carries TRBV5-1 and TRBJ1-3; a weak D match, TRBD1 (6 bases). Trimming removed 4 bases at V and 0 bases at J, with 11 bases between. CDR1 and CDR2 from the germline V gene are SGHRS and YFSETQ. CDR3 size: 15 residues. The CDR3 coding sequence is TGCGCCAGCAGCCCCGGGACAAGCTCTGGAAACACCATATATTTT. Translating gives CASSPGTSSGNTIYF.

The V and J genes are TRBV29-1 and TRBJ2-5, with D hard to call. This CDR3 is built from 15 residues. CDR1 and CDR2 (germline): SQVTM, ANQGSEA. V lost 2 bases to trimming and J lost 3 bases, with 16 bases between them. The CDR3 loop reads CSVELKPEGKETQYF. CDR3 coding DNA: TGCAGCGTTGAACTAAAACCGGAAGGGAAAGAGACCCAGTACTTC.

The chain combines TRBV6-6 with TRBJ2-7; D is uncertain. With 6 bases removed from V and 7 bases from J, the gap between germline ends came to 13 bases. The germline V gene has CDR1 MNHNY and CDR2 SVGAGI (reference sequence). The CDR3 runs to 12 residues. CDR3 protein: CASSPSVWEQYF. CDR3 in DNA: TGTGCCAGCAGCCCTTCCGTTTGGGAGCAGTACTTC.

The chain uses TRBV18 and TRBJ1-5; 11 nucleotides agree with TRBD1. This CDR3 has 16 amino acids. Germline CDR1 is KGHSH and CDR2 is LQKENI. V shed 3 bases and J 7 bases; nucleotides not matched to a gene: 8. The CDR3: CASSPRGTGGRQPQHF. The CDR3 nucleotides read TGTGCCAGCTCACCCCGAGGGACAGGGGGAAGGCAGCCCCAGCATTTT.

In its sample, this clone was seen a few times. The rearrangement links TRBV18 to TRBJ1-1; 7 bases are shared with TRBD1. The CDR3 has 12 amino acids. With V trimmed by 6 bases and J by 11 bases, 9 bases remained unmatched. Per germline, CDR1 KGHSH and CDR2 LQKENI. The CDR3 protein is CASSHTGEVAFF. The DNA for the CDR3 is TGTGCCAGCTCCCATACAGGGGAGGTGGCTTTCTTT. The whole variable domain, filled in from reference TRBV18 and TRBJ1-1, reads NAGVMQNPRHLVRRRGQEARLRCSPMKGHSHVYWYRQLPEEGLKFMVYLQKENIIDESGMPKERFSAEFPKEGPSILRIQQVVRGDSAAYFCASSHTGEVAFFGQGTRLTVV.

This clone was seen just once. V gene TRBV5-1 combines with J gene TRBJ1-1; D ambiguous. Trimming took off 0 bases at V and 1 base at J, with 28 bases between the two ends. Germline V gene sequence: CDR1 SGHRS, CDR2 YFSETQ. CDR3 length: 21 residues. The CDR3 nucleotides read TGCGCCAGCAGCTTGGGCGGTTTCATTTGGAGGACGGGTCTGGAGAACACTGAAGCTTTCTTT. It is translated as CASSLGGFIWRTGLENTEAFF.

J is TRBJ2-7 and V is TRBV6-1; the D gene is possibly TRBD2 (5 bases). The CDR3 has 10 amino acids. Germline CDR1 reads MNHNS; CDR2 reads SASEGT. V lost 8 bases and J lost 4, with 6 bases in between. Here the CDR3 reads CASGEYEQYF. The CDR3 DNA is TGTGCCAGCGGGGAGTACGAGCAGTACTTC.

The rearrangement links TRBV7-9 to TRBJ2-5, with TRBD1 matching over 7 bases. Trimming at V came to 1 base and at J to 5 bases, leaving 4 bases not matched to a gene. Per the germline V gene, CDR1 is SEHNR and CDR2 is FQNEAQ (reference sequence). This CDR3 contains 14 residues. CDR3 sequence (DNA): TGTGCCAGCAGCTTAGACAGGGGTGGGGAGACCCAGTACTTC. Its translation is CASSLDRGGETQYF.

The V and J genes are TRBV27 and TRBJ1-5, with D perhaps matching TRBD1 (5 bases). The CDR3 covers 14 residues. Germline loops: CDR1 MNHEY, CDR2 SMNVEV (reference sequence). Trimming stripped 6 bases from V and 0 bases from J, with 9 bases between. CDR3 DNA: TGTGCCAGCAGCCCGGGGGGTAGCAATCAGCCCCAGCATTTT. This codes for CASSPGGSNQPQHF.

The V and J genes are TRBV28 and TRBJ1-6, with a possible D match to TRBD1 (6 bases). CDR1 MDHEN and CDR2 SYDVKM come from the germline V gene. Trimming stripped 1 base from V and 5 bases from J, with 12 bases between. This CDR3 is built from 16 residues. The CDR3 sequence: CASSLSGGPDNSPLHF. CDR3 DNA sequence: TGTGCCAGCAGTTTATCTGGGGGGCCGGATAATTCACCCCTCCACTTT.

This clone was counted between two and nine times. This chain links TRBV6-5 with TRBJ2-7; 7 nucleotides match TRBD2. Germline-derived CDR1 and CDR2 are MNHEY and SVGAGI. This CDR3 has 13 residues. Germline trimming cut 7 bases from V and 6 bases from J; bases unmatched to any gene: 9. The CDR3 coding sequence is TGTGCCAGCAATTCTGCGGCTAGCGGCGAGCAGTACTTC. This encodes CASNSAASGEQYF.

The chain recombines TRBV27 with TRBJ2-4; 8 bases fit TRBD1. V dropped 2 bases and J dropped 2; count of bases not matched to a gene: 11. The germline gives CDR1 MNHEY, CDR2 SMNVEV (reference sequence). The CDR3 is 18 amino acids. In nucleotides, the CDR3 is TGTGCCAGCAGTTTAAGGTCAGGGGGCGACGGTCCCAAAAACATTCAGTACTTC. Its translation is CASSLRSGGDGPKNIQYF.